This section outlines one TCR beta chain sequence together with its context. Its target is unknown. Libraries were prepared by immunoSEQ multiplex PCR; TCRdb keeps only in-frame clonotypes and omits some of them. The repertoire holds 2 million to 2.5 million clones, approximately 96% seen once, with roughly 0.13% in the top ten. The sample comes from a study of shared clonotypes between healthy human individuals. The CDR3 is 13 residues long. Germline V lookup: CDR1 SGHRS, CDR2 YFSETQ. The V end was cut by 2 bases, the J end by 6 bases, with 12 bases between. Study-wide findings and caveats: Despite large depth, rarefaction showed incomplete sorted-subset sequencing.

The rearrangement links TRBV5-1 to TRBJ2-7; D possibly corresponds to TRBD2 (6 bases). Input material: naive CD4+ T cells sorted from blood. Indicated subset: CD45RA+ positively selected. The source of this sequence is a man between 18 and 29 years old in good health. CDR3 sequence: CASSLFRGGEQYF. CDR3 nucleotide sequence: TGCGCCAGCAGCTTATTTAGGGGAGGCGAGCAGTACTTC. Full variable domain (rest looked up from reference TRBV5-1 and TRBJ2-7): KAGVTQTPRYLIKTRGQQVTLSCSPISGHRSVSWYQQTPGQGLQFLFEYFSETQRNKGNFPGRFSGRQFSNSRSEMNVSTLELGDSALYLCASSLFRGGEQYFGPGTRLTVT.